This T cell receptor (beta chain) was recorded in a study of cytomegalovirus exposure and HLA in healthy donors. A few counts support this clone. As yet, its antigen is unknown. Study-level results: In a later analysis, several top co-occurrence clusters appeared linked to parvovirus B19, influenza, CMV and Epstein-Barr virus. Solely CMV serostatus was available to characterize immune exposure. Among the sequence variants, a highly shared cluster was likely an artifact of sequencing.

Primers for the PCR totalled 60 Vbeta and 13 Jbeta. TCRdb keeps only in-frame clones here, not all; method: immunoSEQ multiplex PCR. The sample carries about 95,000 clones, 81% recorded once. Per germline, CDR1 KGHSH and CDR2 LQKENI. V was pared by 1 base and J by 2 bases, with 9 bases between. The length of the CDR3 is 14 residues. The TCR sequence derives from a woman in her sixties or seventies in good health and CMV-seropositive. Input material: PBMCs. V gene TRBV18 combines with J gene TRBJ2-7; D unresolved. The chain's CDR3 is CASSPRISTYEQYF. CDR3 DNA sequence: TGTGCCAGCTCACCACGGATTAGCACCTACGAGCAGTACTTC.